This is a list of T cell receptor beta chains from one sample in a study of shared clonotypes between healthy human individuals. Sequencing used immunoSEQ multiplex PCR; TCRdb keeps in-frame clones, though not all of them. This table has about 99,000 clones, 40% to 55% appearing once. Sequencing was performed on PBMCs. The receptors derive from a woman aged 40 to 50 in good health. Some clones in this sample may be carry-over from other donors' samples. The CDR3 runs from the conserved cysteine through the conserved F or W. The D gene is left open where the match is weak. Part of the rows lack a size; the others show once, few, many or a class for expanded clones.

d_call j_call v_call clone_size cdr3_aa cdr3_nt
- TRBJ2-7 TRBV7-3 once CASSLAGLADYEQYF TGTGCCAGCAGCTTAGCGGGGTTGGCTGACTACGAGCAGTACTTC
TRBD1 TRBJ1-2 TRBV28 - CASRDRVYPYTF TGTGCCAGCAGGGACAGGGTTTATCCCTACACCTTC
- TRBJ1-1 TRBV5-6 - CASIPPVGVNTEAFF TGTGCCAGCATCCCCCCCGTGGGGGTGAACACTGAAGCTTTCTTC
TRBD2 TRBJ2-3 TRBV4-2 - CASSLVLAGGPSTDTQYF TGTGCCAGCAGCCTCGTGCTAGCGGGAGGGCCCAGCACAGATACGCAGTATTTT
- TRBJ2-7 TRBV7-9 - CASSLEVSEQYF TGTGCCAGCAGCTTAGAAGTTAGCGAGCAGTACTTC
TRBD2 TRBJ2-7 TRBV6-8 - CASSEGLATSYEQYF TGTGCCAGCAGTGAGGGACTAGCAACCTCCTACGAGCAGTACTTC
- TRBJ2-4 TRBV10-1 - CASSESGGANIQYF TGCGCCAGCAGTGAGTCGGGGGGTGCGAACATTCAGTACTTC
- TRBJ2-3 TRBV4-2 many CASSQDWGTTQYF TGTGCCAGCAGCCAAGATTGGGGAACTACGCAGTATTTT
- TRBJ1-2 TRBV19 - CASSSRDYGYTF TGTGCCAGTAGTTCCCGTGACTATGGCTACACCTTC
- TRBJ2-7 TRBV5-1 - CASSLREGVKYF TGCGCCAGCAGCTTGAGGGAGGGGGTGAAGTACTTC
- TRBJ1-3 TRBV28 few CASSPQRITIYF TGTGCCAGCAGTCCCCAAAGGATCACCATATATTTT
TRBD1 TRBJ1-2 TRBV6-5 - CATTDRAYGAGGYTF TGTGCCACAACGGACAGGGCTTACGGCGCTGGCGGCTACACCTTC
TRBD2 TRBJ2-2 TRBV7-9 - CASSRGTSDVGELFF TGTGCCAGCAGTCGCGGGACTAGCGACGTCGGGGAGCTGTTTTTT
- TRBJ2-7 TRBV28 - CASSPRGAATYEQYF TGTGCCAGCAGTCCAAGAGGCGCAGCCACCTACGAGCAGTACTTC
TRBD2 TRBJ2-1 TRBV30 - CASPRSSGSDEQFF TGTGCCTCCCCCCGTAGTAGCGGGAGTGATGAGCAGTTCTTC
TRBD1 TRBJ1-5 TRBV2 - CASRAPQGGYNQPQHF TGTGCCAGCAGGGCCCCTCAGGGGGGGTACAATCAGCCCCAGCATTTT